The 5 T cell receptor beta chains below come from one sample, sequenced in a study of blood T cells in healthy people across ages. Using a J-beta primer mix together with a sample-barcoded 5' primer, a second PCR was run for about 7 to 12 cycles. TCRdb reprocessed the 5' RACE reads with MiXCR, giving one entry per CDR3 protein. Of about 780,000 distinct CDR3 sequences in the sample, about 47% are singletons; the top ten hold 18%. The sequenced sample consisted of blood. These receptors originate from a man older than 75 in good health.

V usage is TRBV9 and J usage is TRBJ2-1; 9 bases line up with TRBD1. The CDR3 is made up of 15 amino acids. V shed 4 bases, J shed 5 bases, and the junction held 7 bases outside the gene matches. In germline, CDR1 is SGDLS, CDR2 YYNGEE. CDR3 loop: CASSPRTGVNNEQFF. Written as DNA, the CDR3 is TGTGCCAGCAGCCCAAGGACAGGGGTTAACAATGAGCAGTTCTTC. Variable domain in full (rest from reference TRBV9 and TRBJ2-1): DSGVTQTPKHLITATGQRVTLRCSPRSGDLSVYWYQQSLDQGLQFLIQYYNGEERAKGNILERFSAQQFPDLHSELNLSSLELGDSALYFCASSPRTGVNNEQFFGPGTRLTVL.

This sequence joins TRBV7-9 and TRBJ2-4, with D possibly TRBD1 on 6 matching bases. This CDR3 spans 13 amino acids. With 5 bases removed from V and 10 bases from J, the gap between germline ends came to 15 bases. The germline CDR1 and CDR2 sequences are SEHNR and FQNEAQ (reference sequence). The CDR3, as DNA: TGTGCCAGCAGCACCGGGACAACTCGAATTCAGTACTTC. As protein: CASSTGTTRIQYF.

This chain joins TRBV12-3 or TRBV12-4 and TRBJ1-4, with unresolved D. The CDR3 is 14 amino acids. V gave up 3 bases and J gave up 8 bases, with 13 bases separating them. The CDR3 coding sequence is TGTGCCAGCAGTTTGGCGGGGAATAGGGAAAAACTGTTTTTT. Protein product: CASSLAGNREKLFF.

This clonotype was recorded only once. This sequence joins TRBV10-3 and TRBJ1-2, with D hard to call. The germline V and J ends were trimmed by 10 bases and 6 bases, with 15 bases remaining between them. Germline CDR1 is ENHRY and CDR2 is SYGVKD. This CDR3 comprises 12 residues. The CDR3 region is CASTAASDGYTF. CDR3 bases: TGTGCCAGTACAGCGGCCTCGGATGGCTACACCTTC.

V usage is TRBV7-2 and J usage is TRBJ2-3, with TRBD2 identical over 8 bases. CDR1 and CDR2 from the germline V gene are SGHTA and FQGNSA. Germline trimming cut 5 bases from V and 5 bases from J; bases unmatched to any gene: 6. CDR3 size: 14 residues. In nucleotides, the CDR3 is TGTGCCAGCAGCCCCTTGGCGGGAGGAGATACGCAGTATTTT. It encodes CASSPLAGGDTQYF.